Listed here are 31 T cell receptor beta chains from one sample, sequenced in a study of Graves' ophthalmopathy and Graves' hyperthyroidism. CDR3 regions of TCR beta were amplified from RNA transcripts. Amplification began with first-round RT-PCR using HTBI primers, then second-round multiplex PCR was performed. TCRdb reanalysed the multiplex PCR reads using MiXCR and keeps one entry per CDR3 protein. The sample lists roughly 600,000 distinct CDR3 sequences; under 45% were seen once. The specimen sequenced was peripheral blood or thyroid tissue (not recorded which). The receptor source for this set is an adult man with Graves' hyperthyroidism.

Concerning this clonotype itself: A much more abundant neighbour one base away suggests this may be a read error. The chain has TRBV12-3 or TRBV12-4 and TRBJ1-2, with TRBD1 matching 9 bases. This CDR3 comprises 15 residues. Here the CDR3 DNA reads TGTGCCAGCAGTTCAGGGACAGGGAGAGACTATGGCTGCACCTTC. Protein product: CASSSGTGRDYGCTF.

This clonotype was counted a few times. This sequence joins TRBV27 and TRBJ1-1; the match to TRBD1 covers 9 bases. The germline gives CDR1 MNHEY, CDR2 SMNVEV (reference sequence). J was trimmed by 5 bases and V by 4 bases; bases with no gene match: 14. This CDR3 contains 17 residues. The CDR3 DNA reads as TGTGCCAGCAGTTCGATCATAATCCGGGACAGGGAGACTGAAGCTTTCTTT. This encodes CASSSIIIRDRETEAFF.

CDR3 in DNA: TGTGCCAGCAGCGTAGAGGGGACATCATACAATGAGCAGTTCTTC. Its translation is CASSVEGTSYNEQFF. The chain carries TRBV9 and TRBJ2-1; a weak D match, TRBD1 (6 bases). The CDR3 contains 15 residues. CDR1 SGDLS and CDR2 YYNGEE come from the germline V gene. The V end was cut by 0 bases, the J end by 4 bases, with 11 bases between.

As for this clonotype: A single base separates this from a much larger clone, so it may be a read error. This chain joins TRBV7-2 and TRBJ1-1; 8 bases fit TRBD1. The CDR3 sequence is 14 residues long. The V gene's germline CDR1 is SGHTA and CDR2 FQGNSA. This chain's CDR3 is CASSIDSTGGGASF. The CDR3 region has the DNA TGTGCCAGCAGCATAGACTCTACAGGGGGGGGTGCTTCCTTT.

The CDR3 reads CASLWTGNSPLHF. The CDR3 nucleotides read TGTGCCAGCCTTTGGACAGGGAATTCACCCCTCCACTTT. V gene TRBV2 combines with J gene TRBJ1-6; TRBD1 aligns across 8 bases. This CDR3 spans 13 amino acids. Germline CDR1 reads SNHLY; CDR2 reads FYNNEI. V shed 8 bases, J shed 7 bases, and the junction held 4 bases outside the gene matches.

This clonotype was seen a handful of times. V gene TRBV5-4 combines with J gene TRBJ2-7; D is perhaps TRBD1 (5 bases). CDR1 and CDR2 (germline): SGHNT, YYREEE (reference sequence). The V gene lost 1 base and the J gene lost 5 bases, with 10 bases spanning the gap. This CDR3 region has 13 residues. CDR3 sequence (DNA): TGTGCCAGCAGCTTGAACCAGGGTGACGAGCAGTACTTC. Amino acid sequence: CASSLNQGDEQYF.

This clonotype was picked up many times. The chain links TRBV7-9 to TRBJ2-5; D unresolved. The CDR3 contains 13 residues. Germline V gives CDR1 SEHNR, CDR2 FQNEAQ (reference sequence). The V end lost 2 bases, the J end lost 5 bases, and 9 bases lay between the germline ends. CDR3 nucleotides: TGTGCCAGCAGCTTATTGGCAGCGGAGACCCAGTACTTC. It is translated as CASSLLAAETQYF.

This chain uses TRBV20-1 with TRBJ2-2; 8 bases are a match to TRBD2. This CDR3 is built from 17 residues. Germline CDR1 is DFQATT and CDR2 is SNEGSKA (reference sequence). Unmatched junction bases numbered 8, after V lost 2 bases and J lost 0 bases. The CDR3 reads CSARKLASGSNTGELFF. In nucleotides, the CDR3 is TGCAGTGCTAGAAAATTGGCTAGCGGGTCGAACACCGGGGAGCTGTTTTTT.

This clonotype has only a few counts. A much larger clone is a single base away; this may be a read error. The chain uses TRBV19 and TRBJ1-1; D gene ambiguous. The germline V gene encodes CDR1 LNHDA and CDR2 SQIVND (reference sequence). Trimming pared 7 bases from V and 1 base from J, leaving 4 bases between. This CDR3 contains 11 residues. CDR3 sequence: CASIKNTEAFF. Written as DNA, the CDR3 is TGTGCCAGTATTAAGAACACTGAAGCTTTCTTT.

This clonotype showed up just a few times. This chain joins TRBV7-9 and TRBJ1-1; 7 bases are shared with TRBD1. In germline, CDR1 is SEHNR, CDR2 FQNEAQ (reference sequence). The V gene end was trimmed by 3 bases and the J gene end by 0 bases; junction bases not matched to a gene: 7. This CDR3 is 16 amino acids long. CDR3 loop: CASSFYRGLMNTEAFF. Here the CDR3 DNA reads TGTGCCAGCAGCTTTTACAGGGGCCTCATGAACACTGAAGCTTTCTTT.

This clonotype showed up just a few times. The rearrangement uses TRBV19 and TRBJ1-5; 10 nucleotides line up with TRBD1. The CDR3 has 14 residues. V lost 7 bases to trimming and J lost 6 bases; unmatched junction nucleotides: 6. Germline V gives CDR1 LNHDA, CDR2 SQIVND (reference sequence). The CDR3 DNA reads TGTGCCAGTAATCGCGGGACAGGGGTTCAGCCCCAGCATTTT. This translates into CASNRGTGVQPQHF.

This clonotype was seen many times. The chain combines TRBV20-1 with TRBJ2-5, with 7 bases fitting TRBD1. The germline CDR1 and CDR2 sequences are DFQATT and SNEGSKA (reference sequence). Unmatched junction bases numbered 7, after V lost 5 bases and J lost 4 bases. This CDR3 contains 13 residues. CDR3: CSAPGGPRETQYF. In nucleotides, the CDR3 is TGCAGTGCTCCAGGGGGTCCCCGAGAGACCCAGTACTTC.

This clonotype turned up a few times. The V and J genes are TRBV2 and TRBJ2-5; TRBD1 aligns across 7 bases. The length of the CDR3 is 12 residues. Germline CDR1 reads SNHLY; CDR2 reads FYNNEI. V lost 8 bases, J lost 2 bases, and 2 bases stayed unmatched. The chain's CDR3 is CASPGQQETQYF. The CDR3 DNA sequence: TGTGCCAGCCCGGGACAGCAAGAGACCCAGTACTTC.

This clonotype was seen a handful of times. This sequence joins TRBV19 and TRBJ1-1; 7 nucleotides agree with TRBD1. Germline V gives CDR1 LNHDA, CDR2 SQIVND (reference sequence). The CDR3 spans 15 residues. The junction had 6 bases not matched to a gene; V was cut back by 4 bases and J by 1 base. CDR3 sequence: CASSTGTAGNTEAFF. In DNA, the CDR3 is TGTGCCAGTAGTACGGGGACAGCAGGGAACACTGAAGCTTTCTTT.

This clonotype was observed a few times. The genes are TRBV4-1 and TRBJ1-5; maybe TRBD1 (5 bases). Per germline, CDR1 MGHRA and CDR2 YSYEKL. This CDR3 comprises 19 residues. Trimming shortened V by 0 bases and J by 6 bases, and 24 bases separated the two germline ends. The CDR3 protein is CASSQDLEGRAGQSQPQHF. CDR3 nucleotides: TGCGCCAGCAGCCAAGATCTAGAGGGGAGGGCGGGGCAGAGTCAGCCCCAGCATTTT.

This chain links TRBV7-9 with TRBJ2-5; the match to TRBD2 covers 14 bases. Per the germline V gene, CDR1 is SEHNR and CDR2 is FQNEAQ (reference sequence). This CDR3 region has 17 residues. V shed 0 bases, J shed 3 bases, and the junction held 3 bases outside the gene matches. CDR3 nucleotide sequence: TGTGCCAGCAGCTTAGCCCCGGGACTAGCGGGAGAAGAGACCCAGTACTTC. This gives the protein CASSLAPGLAGEETQYF. The variable domain in full, completed from reference TRBV7-9 and TRBJ2-5, reads DTGVSQNPRHKITKRGQNVTFRCDPISEHNRLYWYRQTLGQGPEFLTYFQNEAQLEKSRLLSDRFSAERPKGSFSTLEIQRTEQGDSAMYLCASSLAPGLAGEETQYFGPGTRLLVL.

The CDR3 DNA follows: TGTGCCAGTAGGGGGACATTAAACAACCAGCCCCAGCATTTT. This gives the protein CASRGTLNNQPQHF. The V call is TRBV19, the J call TRBJ1-5; D perhaps matches TRBD1 (6 bases). Germline V gene lookup returns CDR1 LNHDA and CDR2 SQIVND (reference sequence). V lost 6 bases, J lost 7 bases, and 16 bases lay in between. CDR3 length: 14 amino acids.

At least ten counts were recorded for this clonotype. V gene TRBV12-3 or TRBV12-4 combines with J gene TRBJ2-7, with 10 bases fitting TRBD2. V lost 6 bases, J lost 12 bases, and 14 bases stayed unmatched. The CDR3 contains 14 residues. CDR3 region: CASSTKREGREVYF. CDR3 sequence (DNA): TGTGCCAGCAGCACTAAGCGGGAGGGCCGAGAAGTGTACTTC.

In this sample, this clonotype turned up many times. The CDR3 here is CASSPPGRYQETQYF. The CDR3 DNA is TGTGCCAGTAGCCCTCCCGGCAGGTACCAAGAGACCCAGTACTTC. V usage is TRBV19 and J usage is TRBJ2-5, with D hard to call. The ends were cut back, 6 bases at V and 0 bases at J, with 14 bases in the middle. Germline CDR1 and CDR2: LNHDA and SQIVND (reference sequence). The CDR3 contains 15 residues. Full variable domain (outside the CDR3, taken from reference TRBV19 and TRBJ2-5): DGGITQSPKYLFRKEGQNVTLSCEQNLNHDAMYWYRQDPGQGLRLIYYSQIVNDFQKGDIAEGYSVSREKKESFPLTVTSAQKNPTAFYLCASSPPGRYQETQYFGPGTRLLVL.

This chain joins TRBV29-1 and TRBJ2-7, with 11 bases lining up with TRBD1. This CDR3 is 14 amino acids long. The V and J ends lost 3 bases and 3 bases, in that order; junction bases with no gene match: 4. Germline lookup yields CDR1 SQVTM and CDR2 ANQGSEA. The CDR3: CSVDGDRGDYEQYF. CDR3 DNA sequence: TGCAGCGTTGATGGGGACAGGGGGGACTACGAGCAGTACTTC.

Regarding this clonotype: At one of its ends the junction is not consistent with the germline gene, which may arise from a read error. This chain connects TRBV7-2 to TRBJ2-5; 8 bases fit TRBD1. Germline assignment: CDR1 SGHTA and CDR2 FQGNSA. This CDR3 has 15 amino acids. CDR3 protein: CACSFGQGPQETQYF. The CDR3 DNA follows: TGTGCCTGCAGCTTCGGACAGGGACCACAAGAGACCCAGTACTTC. Looking up the rest from reference TRBV7-2 and TRBJ2-5 gives the full variable domain: GAGVSQSPSNKVTEKGKDVELRCDPISGHTALYWYRQSLGQGLEFLIYFQGNSAPDKSGLPSDRFSAERTGGSVSTLTIQRTQQEDSAVYLCACSFGQGPQETQYFGPGTRLLVL.

This clonotype was detected many times. The J gene is TRBJ2-5, the V gene TRBV29-1; 11 bases agree with TRBD2. CDR1 and CDR2 (germline): SQVTM, ANQGSEA. This CDR3 is built from 17 residues. Losses at the gene ends were 2 bases for V and 0 bases for J; bases not matched to a gene: 8. In DNA, the CDR3 is TGCAGCGTTGAATCCTTTAGCGGGGGGGCGTACCAAGAGACCCAGTACTTC. Its translation is CSVESFSGGAYQETQYF.

CDR3 sequence reads: CAISESLGLGAGANVLTF. Here the CDR3 DNA reads TGTGCCATCAGTGAGTCGCTGGGATTGGGGGCTGGGGCCAACGTCCTGACTTTC. V is TRBV10-3 and J is TRBJ2-6, with D perhaps given as TRBD1 or TRBD2 (5 bases each). V lost 0 bases to trimming and J lost 2 bases, with 14 bases between them. The CDR3 sequence is 18 residues long. Germline values: CDR1 ENHRY, CDR2 SYGVKD.

Ten or more counts support this clonotype. The chain joins TRBV12-3 or TRBV12-4 to TRBJ1-5, with TRBD1 matching 10 bases. Unmatched junction bases numbered 8, after V lost 6 bases and J lost 6 bases. The CDR3 covers 15 residues. In DNA, the CDR3 is TGTGCCAGCAGGAGGGGACAGGGGATTGCTCAGCCCCAGCATTTT. Residues: CASRRGQGIAQPQHF.

This clonotype has just a few counts. The chain carries TRBV19 and TRBJ1-1, with 7 bases fitting TRBD1. The CDR3 contains 15 residues. V gave up 3 bases and J gave up 3 bases; unmatched junction bases: 7. Germline lookup yields CDR1 LNHDA and CDR2 SQIVND (reference sequence). Here the CDR3 DNA reads TGTGCCAGTAGTATTTCCGACAGGGATGACACTGAAGCTTTCTTT. This encodes CASSISDRDDTEAFF.

At least ten counts were recorded for this clonotype. The chain carries TRBV7-6 and TRBJ1-1; D call uncertain. Germline V gives CDR1 SGHVS, CDR2 FNYEAQ. CDR3 size: 12 residues. V lost 2 bases, J lost 10 bases, and 11 bases lay in between. CDR3 protein: CASSLPGGRAFF. The CDR3 nucleotides are TGTGCCAGCAGCTTACCCGGCGGACGAGCTTTCTTT.

This clonotype was seen repeatedly, ten times or more. This rearrangement joins TRBV3-1 to TRBJ2-5; D is undetermined. The ends were cut back, 0 bases at V and 2 bases at J, with 10 bases in the middle. The CDR3 totals 15 residues. CDR1 and CDR2 (germline): LGHDT, YNNKEL (reference sequence). In nucleotides, the CDR3 is TGTGCCAGCAGCCAAGATGTTGGCTCACAAGAGACCCAGTACTTC. Protein sequence: CASSQDVGSQETQYF.

V gene TRBV6-5 combines with J gene TRBJ2-7, with 7 bases matching TRBD1. Losses at the gene ends were 2 bases for V and 13 bases for J; bases not matched to a gene: 5. This CDR3 region has 11 residues. Germline values: CDR1 MNHEY, CDR2 SVGAGI. CDR3 amino acids: CASSYGTAYYF. CDR3 DNA sequence: TGTGCCAGCAGTTACGGGACAGCTTATTACTTC.

This chain joins TRBV5-1 and TRBJ1-1, with a tentative D call TRBD1 (5 bases). Germline values: CDR1 SGHRS, CDR2 YFSETQ. The CDR3 consists of 14 residues. V lost 0 bases to trimming and J lost 1 base, with 7 bases between them. Here the CDR3 reads CASSLDRTNTEAFF. The CDR3 DNA is TGCGCCAGCAGCTTGGACAGGACGAACACTGAAGCTTTCTTT.

This clonotype was picked up many times. The chain combines TRBV29-1 with TRBJ2-7, with no clear D. Germline CDR1 and CDR2: SQVTM and ANQGSEA. The CDR3 runs 12 residues. V was clipped by 2 bases and J by 2 bases, with 7 bases between them. CDR3 sequence: CSVETRTYEQYF. Here the CDR3 DNA reads TGCAGCGTTGAAACCAGGACCTACGAGCAGTACTTC.

The chain uses TRBV2 and TRBJ2-7; no clear D. The CDR3 extends over 15 amino acids. Germline V gives CDR1 SNHLY, CDR2 FYNNEI. Trimming took 1 base from V and 5 from J, leaving 15 bases between them. CDR3 sequence: CASSEGSVGQDEQYF. DNA for the CDR3: TGTGCCAGCAGTGAAGGGTCGGTTGGCCAGGACGAGCAGTACTTC.